These T cell receptor beta chains were read from a single sample in a study of blood T cell repertoires in COVID-19. Data came from immunoSEQ multiplex PCR; TCRdb stores just in-frame clones and leaves some out. The sample has approximately 170,000 clones, about four fifths seen once. Sample: peripheral blood. These receptors were collected from a man aged 35-49 years who had recovered from COVID-19. CDR3s include the opening cysteine and the closing phenylalanine or tryptophan. Each record gives: V gene, clone size, D gene, J gene, CDR3 protein, CDR3 DNA. A D gene is named only where the DNA matches it firmly. The size field is filled for only some rows; it gives once, few, many or a size class.

TRBV5-6	.	TRBD2	TRBJ2-1	CASSLEASGMNEQFF	TGTGCCAGCAGCTTGGAGGCTAGCGGGATGAATGAGCAGTTCTTC
TRBV6-6	.	.	TRBJ2-5	CASSGDTVRNVYF	TGTGCCAGCAGCGGCGACACCGTCCGGAACGTGTACTTC
TRBV12-3/TRBV12-4	once	.	TRBJ2-7	CASSLLEHEQYF	TGTGCCAGCAGTCTCCTGGAGCACGAGCAGTACTTC
TRBV7-8	few	TRBD1	TRBJ1-6	CASSPRGTVVNSPLHF	TGTGCCAGCAGCCCTAGGGGGACAGTGGTAAATTCACCCCTCCACTTT
TRBV28	.	.	TRBJ1-1	CATRHVTEAFF	TGTGCCACCCGACATGTTACTGAAGCTTTCTTT
TRBV27	.	.	TRBJ1-1	CASTGGMNTEAFF	TGTGCCAGCACGGGGGGGATGAACACTGAAGCTTTCTTT
TRBV28	.	TRBD1	TRBJ2-7	CASSSTGTGGGYEQYF	TGTGCCAGCAGTTCGACCGGGACAGGGGGCGGCTACGAGCAGTACTTC
TRBV6-2/TRBV6-3	.	.	TRBJ1-1	CASSYGGRGINTEAFF	TGTGCCAGCAGTTATGGGGGCCGCGGAATTAACACTGAAGCTTTCTTT
TRBV6-5	.	TRBD2	TRBJ2-2	CASTPGGATGELFF	TGTGCCAGCACCCCGGGAGGGGCCACCGGGGAGCTGTTTTTT
TRBV9	.	TRBD2	TRBJ2-3	CASSAPHDLAGGGDTQYF	TGTGCCAGCAGCGCCCCCCATGACTTAGCGGGAGGTGGGGATACGCAGTATTTT
TRBV29-1	.	.	TRBJ2-1	CSVEIQRGVGEQFF	TGCAGCGTTGAAATCCAGCGTGGAGTAGGTGAGCAGTTCTTC
TRBV5-4	.	TRBD2	TRBJ2-2	CASSLSGTTGELFF	TGTGCCAGCAGCTTGAGCGGGACCACCGGGGAGCTGTTTTTT
TRBV30	.	.	TRBJ2-2	CARLSLPGELFF	TGTGCCAGACTCAGTCTCCCCGGGGAGCTGTTTTTT